Below are 19 T cell receptor beta chains sequenced from a single sample in a study of shared clonotypes between healthy human individuals (dated by TCRdb to the early 2020s). Library preparation was by the immunoSEQ multiplex PCR assay. TCRdb carries this immuneACCESS record with in-frame sequences only. Its versions omit some clonotypes, under half of them owing to an unresolved V gene in the studies checked, with the rest unexplained. This sample is represented by about 600,000 clones; 97% of them were singletons. The top ten clones comprise about 0.06% of the sample. Sample: naive CD4+ T cells sorted from blood. The label giving this sample's cell subset or site can be read as: CD45RA+ positively selected. All receptors derive from a woman in her twenties or thirties in good health.

CDR3 region: CASSSGDTQYF. DNA for the CDR3: TGTGCCAGCAGCTCGGGGGATACGCAGTATTTT. The chain employs TRBV5-6 and TRBJ2-3, with D possibly matching TRBD2 (5 bases). Trimming took off 3 bases at V and 6 bases at J, with 5 bases between the two ends. Germline V gene data show CDR1 as SGHDT and CDR2 as YYEEEE. This CDR3 spans 11 amino acids.

The chain has TRBV4-1 and TRBJ2-5; 9 bases are shared with TRBD1. J lost 2 bases, V lost 0 bases, and 7 bases had no gene match. CDR3 length: 17 residues. The V gene's germline CDR1 is MGHRA and CDR2 YSYEKL. Here the CDR3 DNA reads TGCGCCAGCAGCCAAGATCAGTTCGGACAGGGGCAAGAGACCCAGTACTTC. Its translation: CASSQDQFGQGQETQYF.

This clone was recorded once. This chain links TRBV11-2 with TRBJ2-7; TRBD2 might be the D (5 bases). V gave up 5 bases and J gave up 4 bases, with 18 bases separating them. CDR3 length: 15 amino acids. Germline V lookup: CDR1 SGHAT, CDR2 FQNNGV. The CDR3 is CASSPGSAGVYEQYF. CDR3 coding DNA: TGTGCCAGCAGCCCTGGGAGCGCCGGAGTGTACGAGCAGTACTTC.

This chain connects TRBV7-2 to TRBJ2-1; 7 nucleotides line up with TRBD2. The ends lost 5 bases at V and 3 bases at J; junction bases unmatched: 7. Germline CDR1 reads SGHTA; CDR2 reads FQGNSA. CDR3 size: 15 residues. This CDR3 is CASSRRGDVYNEQFF. Written as DNA, the CDR3 is TGTGCCAGCAGCCGACGGGGGGACGTCTACAATGAGCAGTTCTTC.

The gene calls are TRBV5-1 and TRBJ1-1; D remains unclear. The CDR3 spans 13 residues. Trimming took 4 bases from V and 5 from J, leaving 12 bases between them. The germline V gene has CDR1 SGHRS and CDR2 YFSETQ. The CDR3 loop is CASSAAGRTEAFF. CDR3 DNA sequence: TGCGCCAGCAGCGCCGCGGGCCGGACTGAAGCTTTCTTT.

This chain uses TRBV4-1 with TRBJ2-6; D possibly corresponds to TRBD2 (5 bases). CDR1 is MGHRA, CDR2 YSYEKL, per germline. This CDR3 spans 16 amino acids. Trimming pared 1 base from V and 1 base from J, leaving 8 bases between. This CDR3 reads CASSQGRPSGANVLTF. Written as DNA, the CDR3 is TGCGCCAGCAGCCAAGGGAGGCCTTCTGGGGCCAACGTCCTGACTTTC.

This clone was recorded once. The chain joins TRBV28 to TRBJ1-1, with TRBD1 matching over 7 bases. Germline CDR1 MDHEN, CDR2 SYDVKM. The CDR3 is 17 amino acids. V gave up 3 bases and J gave up 0 bases; unmatched junction bases: 10. This chain's CDR3 is CASSFRGRHSLNTEAFF. As DNA, the CDR3 is TGTGCCAGCAGTTTTAGGGGGCGACACTCCTTGAACACTGAAGCTTTCTTT. Looking up the rest from reference TRBV28 and TRBJ1-1 gives the full variable domain: DVKVTQSSRYLVKRTGEKVFLECVQDMDHENMFWYRQDPGLGLRLIYFSYDVKMKEKGDIPEGYSVSREKKERFSLILESASTNQTSMYLCASSFRGRHSLNTEAFFGQGTRLTVV.

This rearrangement joins TRBV6-7 to TRBJ1-5, with D hard to call. TRBV6-7 is an ORF; its function is uncertain. Between the trimmed V and J ends, which lost 0 bases and 5 bases, there was a span of 17 bases. The CDR3 runs to 17 residues. The CDR3 region is CASSYSGDTCPDQPQHF. In DNA, the CDR3 is TGTGCCAGCAGTTACTCAGGTGATACATGTCCCGATCAGCCCCAGCATTTT.

This chain joins TRBV10-3 and TRBJ2-2; the D gene is possibly TRBD1 (6 bases). Trimming took off 5 bases at V and 5 bases at J, with 12 bases between the two ends. The CDR3 is 14 residues long. The germline V gene has CDR1 ENHRY and CDR2 SYGVKD. In nucleotides, the CDR3 is TGTGCCATCAGTCCGGGACATTCGACCGGGGAGCTGTTTTTT. Its protein is CAISPGHSTGELFF.

The rearrangement joins TRBV18 to TRBJ2-7, with D tentatively TRBD2 (6 bases). The CDR3 sequence is 14 residues long. In germline, CDR1 is KGHSH, CDR2 LQKENI. V was pared by 4 bases and J by 0 bases, with 10 bases between. In nucleotides, the CDR3 is TGTGCCAGCTCACTCCGGGAGAGCTCCTACGAGCAGTACTTC. This translates into CASSLRESSYEQYF.

This sequence joins TRBV7-3 and TRBJ1-1; the D gene is possibly TRBD1 (5 bases). Trimming stripped 3 bases from V and 8 bases from J, with 13 bases between. Germline V gene sequence: CDR1 SGHTA, CDR2 FQGTGA. CDR3 length: 13 residues. The CDR3 reads CASSLKGPQEAFF. The CDR3 DNA reads TGTGCCAGCAGCTTGAAGGGGCCTCAAGAAGCTTTCTTT.

The chain links TRBV18 to TRBJ1-2; D call uncertain. The CDR3 is 14 residues long. CDR1 is KGHSH and CDR2 is LQKENI in the germline V gene. V was clipped by 3 bases and J by 0 bases, with 8 bases between them. The CDR3: CASSPASSNYGYTF. In nucleotides, the CDR3 is TGTGCCAGCTCACCGGCCAGCTCTAACTATGGCTACACCTTC.

The rearrangement uses TRBV5-1 and TRBJ1-2; tentatively, D is TRBD1 (5 bases). The CDR3 consists of 14 residues. V dropped 4 bases and J dropped 6 bases, with 16 bases sitting between them. Per germline, CDR1 SGHRS and CDR2 YFSETQ. The CDR3, as DNA: TGCGCCAGCAGCGAAAGCGCAGGGCGAAATGGCTACACCTTC. Translating it yields CASSESAGRNGYTF. Full variable domain (remainder filled in from reference TRBV5-1 and TRBJ1-2): KAGVTQTPRYLIKTRGQQVTLSCSPISGHRSVSWYQQTPGQGLQFLFEYFSETQRNKGNFPGRFSGRQFSNSRSEMNVSTLELGDSALYLCASSESAGRNGYTFGSGTRLTVV.

This chain joins TRBV18 and TRBJ2-1; the match to TRBD2 covers 10 bases. The germline V gene has CDR1 KGHSH and CDR2 LQKENI. V shed 1 base, J shed 5 bases, and the junction held 8 bases outside the gene matches. The CDR3 totals 17 residues. The CDR3 coding sequence is TGTGCCAGCTCACCACTGGCTAGCGGGAGTTCGGACAATGAGCAGTTCTTC. Protein: CASSPLASGSSDNEQFF. The variable domain in full, with the rest retrieved from reference TRBV18 and TRBJ2-1, is NAGVMQNPRHLVRRRGQEARLRCSPMKGHSHVYWYRQLPEEGLKFMVYLQKENIIDESGMPKERFSAEFPKEGPSILRIQQVVRGDSAAYFCASSPLASGSSDNEQFFGPGTRLTVL.

The chain couples TRBV7-8 to TRBJ2-1; 9 nucleotides match TRBD2. The germline V gene has CDR1 SGHVS and CDR2 FQNEAQ. The CDR3 runs to 15 residues. Trimming at V came to 5 bases and at J to 2 bases, leaving 4 bases not matched to a gene. The CDR3 DNA is TGTGCCAGCAGCGAGGGACTAGCAGCCTACAATGAGCAGTTCTTC. Translation gives CASSEGLAAYNEQFF.

The chain recombines TRBV5-3 with TRBJ2-6; D call uncertain. TRBV5-3 has ORF status, its function being uncertain. The CDR3 spans 15 residues. The ends were cut back, 4 bases at V and 0 bases at J, with 8 bases in the middle. DNA for the CDR3: TGTGCCAGAAGCCCTCAGAGCTCTGGGGCCAACGTCCTGACTTTC. It translates to CARSPQSSGANVLTF.

The V and J genes are TRBV2 and TRBJ2-2; D is ambiguous. The CDR3 is 13 residues long. V was clipped by 7 bases and J by 1 base, with 7 bases between them. The germline gives CDR1 SNHLY, CDR2 FYNNEI. CDR3 nucleotide sequence: TGTGCCAGCATTTCGATGAACACCGGGGAGCTGTTTTTT. Its protein product is CASISMNTGELFF.

The rearrangement uses TRBV5-4 and TRBJ2-3; 8 positions match TRBD1. Germline-derived CDR1 and CDR2 are SGHNT and YYREEE (reference sequence). This CDR3 has 16 amino acids. The trim removed 4 bases at V and 10 bases at J, leaving 17 bases unmatched. CDR3 sequence reads: CASSGRTGPGLGSQYF. The CDR3 DNA is TGTGCCAGCAGCGGAAGGACAGGGCCCGGGTTAGGATCGCAGTATTTT.

The J gene is TRBJ2-5, the V gene TRBV28; 9 nucleotides agree with TRBD2. The DNA matches TRBJ2-7 better at its end, which makes the J call doubtful. This CDR3 is 17 amino acids long. Looked up from germline, CDR1 is MDHEN and CDR2 is SYDVKM. The CDR3 loop reads CASTQHGRGRASYEQYF. The CDR3 DNA is TGTGCCAGCACCCAACACGGCCGCGGGAGGGCCTCCTACGAGCAGTACTTC.